What follows are 29 T cell receptor beta chains derived from one specimen sequenced in a study of blood T cells in healthy people across ages. Combining a sample-barcoded 5' primer with a J-beta primer mix, a second PCR ran for about 6 to 11 cycles. TCRdb independently ran MiXCR on the 5' RACE reads; one entry per CDR3 protein. The data hold 700,000 or so distinct CDR3 sequences, with 20% to 25% observed a single time. The specimen was blood. Source of these receptors: a man between 65 and 85 years old in good health.

The chain carries TRBV2 and TRBJ2-4, with D uncertain. V lost 6 bases, J lost 5 bases, and 8 bases lay in between. Germline CDR1 SNHLY, CDR2 FYNNEI. The CDR3 consists of 12 residues. The CDR3 nucleotides are TGTGCCAGCAGGGGTTGGGAAAACATTCAGTACTTC. This sequence encodes CASRGWENIQYF.

The chain couples TRBV19 to TRBJ2-1; no reliable D call. CDR1 is LNHDA and CDR2 is SQIVND in the germline V gene (reference sequence). There are 14 residues in the CDR3. V was clipped by 7 bases and J by 1 base, with 11 bases between them. The CDR3: CASTDPGSYNEQFF. CDR3 nucleotide sequence: TGTGCCAGTACGGATCCTGGGTCCTACAATGAGCAGTTCTTC.

V gene TRBV6-2 or TRBV6-3 combines with J gene TRBJ2-5; TRBD2 matches 9 bases. Germline V gives CDR1 MNHEY, CDR2 SVGEGT. The V gene end was trimmed by 0 bases and the J gene end by 1 base; junction bases not matched to a gene: 12. The CDR3 has 19 residues. CDR3 sequence reads: CASSYSGLAGAQFQETQYF. The DNA of the CDR3 is TGTGCCAGCAGTTACTCGGGCTTAGCGGGAGCCCAATTCCAAGAGACCCAGTACTTC.

V and J are TRBV6-5 and TRBJ2-5; 7 bases line up with TRBD2. This CDR3 is built from 16 residues. With 2 bases clipped from V and 2 bases from J, the junction kept 8 bases outside the gene matches. The germline gives CDR1 MNHEY, CDR2 SVGAGI. The CDR3 spells CASSYGLTSRQETQYF. CDR3 nucleotide sequence: TGTGCCAGCAGTTACGGGTTGACTAGCAGACAAGAGACCCAGTACTTC.

CDR3 sequence reads: CASSLGDRGKLFF. The CDR3 coding sequence is TGTGCCAGCAGCTTGGGGGACAGGGGAAAACTGTTTTTT. The chain employs TRBV11-3 and TRBJ1-4; TRBD1 matches at 10 bases. CDR1 is SGHNT and CDR2 is YENEEA in the germline V gene. The junction had 2 bases not matched to a gene; V was cut back by 3 bases and J by 10 bases. This CDR3 is built from 13 residues. Supplemented by reference TRBV11-3 and TRBJ1-4, the full variable domain reads EAGVVQSPRYKIIEKKQPVAFWCNPISGHNTLYWYLQNLGQGPELLIRYENEEAVDDSQLPKDRFSAERLKGVDSTLKIQPAELGDSAVYLCASSLGDRGKLFFGSGTQLSVL.

This chain uses TRBV11-3 with TRBJ2-3; D is ambiguous. Germline V gene lookup returns CDR1 SGHNT and CDR2 YENEEA. V shed 6 bases and J shed 2 bases, with 12 bases lying between them. This CDR3 contains 14 residues. The CDR3 DNA sequence: TGTGCCAGCAGGGAGTCCCACCCCACAGATACGCAGTATTTT. As protein: CASRESHPTDTQYF.

This chain uses TRBV5-1 with TRBJ1-4; TRBD1 matches at 9 bases. From germline, CDR1 is SGHRS and CDR2 YFSETQ. Unmatched junction bases numbered 9, after V lost 4 bases and J lost 8 bases. The CDR3 is made up of 15 amino acids. CDR3 coding DNA: TGCGCCAGCAGCCCGGGGGACAGGGAAGGAGAAAAACTGTTTTTT. It specifies CASSPGDREGEKLFF.

This sequence joins TRBV7-2 and TRBJ1-1; unclear D gene. From germline, CDR1 is SGHTA and CDR2 FQGNSA. V was pared by 3 bases and J by 0 bases, with 11 bases between. The CDR3 extends over 15 amino acids. CDR3: CASSLDGALNTEAFF. The CDR3, as DNA: TGTGCCAGCAGCTTGGACGGAGCCCTGAACACTGAAGCTTTCTTT.

This rearrangement joins TRBV6-5 to TRBJ2-5; D tentatively fits TRBD1 or TRBD2 (5 bases each). The tail of the sequence fits TRBJ2-1 better, so the J call may be wrong. This CDR3 contains 15 residues. CDR1 MNHEY and CDR2 SVGAGI come from the germline V gene. CDR3 in amino acids: CASSMPGRLFDEQFF. CDR3 bases: TGTGCCAGCAGCATGCCGGGACGCCTGTTTGATGAGCAGTTCTTC.

This clonotype was detected a few times. The chain combines TRBV20-1 with TRBJ2-1, with TRBD2 identical over 9 bases. Per the germline V gene, CDR1 is DFQATT and CDR2 is SNEGSKA (reference sequence). The CDR3 sequence is 17 residues long. Losses at the gene ends were 1 base for V and 0 bases for J; bases not matched to a gene: 7. CDR3 in DNA: TGCAGTGCTAGAGTAGGTAGCGGGGGCGGCTCCTACAATGAGCAGTTCTTC. Translated: CSARVGSGGGSYNEQFF.

The DNA for the CDR3 is TGTGCCAGCAGCCAACTACAGGGAGGAGCTGGAAACACCATATATTTT. As protein: CASSQLQGGAGNTIYF. The rearrangement links TRBV3-1 to TRBJ1-3, with D perhaps matching TRBD1 (6 bases). Germline V gene sequence: CDR1 LGHDT, CDR2 YNNKEL (reference sequence). V was shortened by 2 bases and J by 2 bases, with 13 bases between the two germline ends. This CDR3 spans 16 amino acids.

The chain recombines TRBV20-1 with TRBJ1-1, with 7 bases identical to TRBD1. In germline, CDR1 is DFQATT, CDR2 SNEGSKA (reference sequence). V gave up 5 bases and J gave up 3 bases; unmatched junction bases: 6. There are 13 residues in the CDR3. DNA for the CDR3: TGCAGTGCTCCGTACCAGGGGGACACTGAAGCTTTCTTT. Amino acids: CSAPYQGDTEAFF.

The chain combines TRBV14 with TRBJ2-3; TRBD2 agrees at 13 bases. This CDR3 is built from 16 residues. Trimming cost V 2 bases and J 8 bases; bases outside gene matches: 7. Germline lookup yields CDR1 SGHDN and CDR2 FVKESK. The CDR3 protein is CASSQLGLAGVGTQYF. CDR3 nucleotides: TGTGCCAGCAGCCAACTTGGACTAGCGGGAGTGGGTACGCAGTATTTT.

This CDR3 reads CASSLGNRDGEQYF. In DNA form, the CDR3 reads TGCGCCAGCAGCTTGGGGAACAGGGATGGCGAGCAGTACTTC. The chain carries TRBV5-1 and TRBJ2-7, with D tentatively TRBD1 (6 bases). This CDR3 is built from 14 residues. Trimming cost V 0 bases and J 6 bases, with 13 bases left between them. Germline V lookup: CDR1 SGHRS, CDR2 YFSETQ.

The J gene is TRBJ2-7, the V gene TRBV5-1, with 7 bases that match TRBD2. The germline CDR1 and CDR2 sequences are SGHRS and YFSETQ. The CDR3 has 16 amino acids. J lost 0 bases, V lost 4 bases, and 10 bases had no gene match. CDR3 DNA: TGCGCCAGCAGCACCTCCGGGACTACCAGCTCCTACGAGCAGTACTTC. It encodes CASSTSGTTSSYEQYF.

As regards this clonotype: Being one base from a much bigger clone, this may be a read error. This chain links TRBV5-7 with TRBJ2-1; D remains ambiguous. TRBV5-7 is reported as an ORF; its role is uncertain. V lost 0 bases to trimming and J lost 4 bases, with 20 bases between them. This CDR3 is 18 amino acids long. The CDR3 nucleotides are TGTGCCAGCAGCTTGGGGATAGGGATGTCGGCTAGATACAATGAGCAGTTCTTC. Amino acid sequence: CASSLGIGMSARYNEQFF.

This chain joins TRBV12-3 or TRBV12-4 and TRBJ2-1; D is possibly TRBD2 (5 bases). The CDR3 is made up of 15 amino acids. V was clipped by 4 bases and J by 7 bases, with 17 bases between them. CDR3: CASSSGLWVVNEQFF. CDR3 in DNA: TGTGCCAGCAGTTCAGGACTCTGGGTGGTGAATGAGCAGTTCTTC.

This clonotype was counted between two and nine times. The J gene is TRBJ2-3, the V gene TRBV29-1; D ambiguous. The V gene's germline CDR1 is SQVTM and CDR2 ANQGSEA. The V and J ends lost 0 bases and 1 base respectively, with 8 bases between them. The CDR3 is 14 amino acids. The CDR3 DNA reads as TGCAGCGTTGAAGAAGGGCACGGCACAGATACGCAGTATTTT. It yields the protein CSVEEGHGTDTQYF.

V and J are TRBV6-1 and TRBJ1-3; D not certain. V was shortened by 6 bases and J by 4 bases, with 16 bases between the two germline ends. The V gene's germline CDR1 is MNHNS and CDR2 SASEGT. The CDR3 has 15 amino acids. The CDR3 here is CASSYDGDRGNTIYF. CDR3 DNA sequence: TGTGCCAGCAGCTACGACGGTGATAGAGGAAACACCATATATTTT.

This clonotype was observed at least ten times. The rearrangement joins TRBV7-2 to TRBJ1-1; D is uncertain. The CDR3 is 14 amino acids. V was pared by 1 base and J by 4 bases, with 10 bases between. CDR1 is SGHTA, CDR2 FQGNSA, per germline. The CDR3 nucleotides read TGTGCCAGCAGCTTAGGGTTTCGGGGCACTGAAGCTTTCTTT. Amino acid sequence: CASSLGFRGTEAFF.

The J gene is TRBJ2-3, the V gene TRBV6-4, with unresolved D. This CDR3 spans 14 amino acids. Germline CDR1 reads MRHNA; CDR2 reads SNTAGT. Trimming removed 5 bases at V and 1 base at J, with 10 bases between. The CDR3 sequence is CASSTEMGTDTQYF. The CDR3 DNA reads TGTGCCAGCAGTACGGAGATGGGCACAGATACGCAGTATTTT.

This chain links TRBV18 with TRBJ2-7, with 11 bases that match TRBD2. The CDR3 has 16 amino acids. J lost 3 bases, V lost 3 bases, and 7 bases had no gene match. The germline gives CDR1 KGHSH, CDR2 LQKENI. The CDR3 protein is CASSPRGLADYYEQYV. The CDR3, as DNA: TGTGCCAGCTCACCTCGGGGACTAGCGGACTACTACGAGCAGTACGTC.

V and J are TRBV11-2 and TRBJ2-1; no reliable D call. Trimming cost V 5 bases and J 3 bases, with 17 bases left between them. The CDR3 contains 16 residues. CDR1 and CDR2 (germline): SGHAT, FQNNGV. This CDR3 is CASSLTSPAVYNEQFF. In nucleotides, the CDR3 is TGTGCCAGCAGCCTAACCTCCCCGGCGGTCTACAATGAGCAGTTCTTC.

This clonotype has a count of ten or more. This chain uses TRBV14 with TRBJ2-4; 7 bases agree with TRBD1. Losses at the gene ends were 2 bases for V and 7 bases for J; bases not matched to a gene: 2. The CDR3 extends over 13 amino acids. Looked up from germline, CDR1 is SGHDN and CDR2 is FVKESK. CDR3 in DNA: TGTGCCAGCAGCCAACCGGACAGGAACATTCAGTACTTC. Its translation: CASSQPDRNIQYF.

This clonotype was seen repeatedly, ten times or more. V gene TRBV24-1 combines with J gene TRBJ2-5, with no clear D. V was trimmed by 3 bases and J by 5 bases, leaving 12 bases between them. The CDR3 is 14 residues long. In germline, CDR1 is KGHDR, CDR2 SFDVKD. The CDR3 DNA reads TGTGCCACCAGTGATCCGGCCCTGCGGGAGACCCAGTACTTC. This codes for CATSDPALRETQYF.

Of note for this clonotype: Given the absence of the conserved phenylalanine or tryptophan at the CDR3 end, a read error is likely. The V and J genes are TRBV12-3 or TRBV12-4 and TRBJ1-1, with D possibly being TRBD1 (6 bases). Trimming removed 4 bases at V and 6 bases at J, with 12 bases between. This CDR3 region has 13 residues. CDR3 amino acids: CASSSNRVAEAFL. The CDR3 bases are TGTGCCAGCAGTTCGAACAGGGTGGCTGAAGCTTTCCTT.

The sample holds a few counts of this clonotype. The rearrangement joins TRBV12-3 or TRBV12-4 to TRBJ2-2; possibly TRBD1 for D (5 bases). Deletions cut 1 base from V and 0 bases from J, with 9 bases between. The CDR3 consists of 16 residues. The CDR3 nucleotides read TGTGCCAGCAGTTTAGTTTGGACAACGAACACCGGGGAGCTGTTTTTT. The encoded protein is CASSLVWTTNTGELFF.

V is TRBV12-3 or TRBV12-4 and J is TRBJ2-1; the D is unclear. The CDR3 has 12 amino acids. Trimming shortened V by 3 bases and J by 7 bases, and 7 bases separated the two germline ends. The CDR3 is CASSFVRNEQFF. CDR3 in DNA: TGTGCCAGCAGTTTTGTCAGGAATGAGCAGTTCTTC.

The chain uses TRBV20-1 and TRBJ2-3; 10 bases are shared with TRBD2. V lost 6 bases and J lost 1; bases outside the gene matches: 10. The CDR3 runs to 16 residues. Per the germline V gene, CDR1 is DFQATT and CDR2 is SNEGSKA (reference sequence). This CDR3 is CSAGAYGTSGTDTQYF. As DNA, the CDR3 is TGCAGTGCCGGAGCTTATGGGACTAGCGGCACAGATACGCAGTATTTT.